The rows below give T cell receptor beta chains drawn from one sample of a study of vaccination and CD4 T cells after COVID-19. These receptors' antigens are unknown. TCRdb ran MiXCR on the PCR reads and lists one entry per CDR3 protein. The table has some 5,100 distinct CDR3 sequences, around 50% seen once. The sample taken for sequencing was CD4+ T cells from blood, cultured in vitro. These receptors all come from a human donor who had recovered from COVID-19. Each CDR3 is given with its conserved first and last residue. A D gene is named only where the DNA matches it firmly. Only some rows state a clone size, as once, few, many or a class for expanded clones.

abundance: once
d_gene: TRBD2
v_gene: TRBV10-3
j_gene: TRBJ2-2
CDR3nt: TGTGCCATCAGTGAGTCAAGCGGGGCGCTGGAGACCGGGGAGCTGTTTTTT
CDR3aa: CAISESSGALETGELFF

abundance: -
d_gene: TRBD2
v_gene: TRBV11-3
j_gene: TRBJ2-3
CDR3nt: TGTGCCAGCAGCCCACCGGGGGGGACTAGGACAGATACGCAGTATTTT
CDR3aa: CASSPPGGTRTDTQYF

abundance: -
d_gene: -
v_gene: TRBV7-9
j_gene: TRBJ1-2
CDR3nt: TGTGCCAGCAGCCCAAGTAGAGAATTCGCTAACTATGGCTACACCTTC
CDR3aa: CASSPSREFANYGYTF

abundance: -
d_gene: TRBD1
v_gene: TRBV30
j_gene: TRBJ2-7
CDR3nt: TGTGCCTGGAGACGACCCGGTGGACAGGGGCCTTACGAGCAGTACTTC
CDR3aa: CAWRRPGGQGPYEQYF

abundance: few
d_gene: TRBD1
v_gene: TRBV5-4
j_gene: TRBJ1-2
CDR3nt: TGTGCCAGCAGCTCAAAAATGACAGGGGGACATGGCTACACCTTC
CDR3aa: CASSSKMTGGHGYTF

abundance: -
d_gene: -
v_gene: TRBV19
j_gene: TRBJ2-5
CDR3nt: TGTGCCAGTAGTATGAGGACCGTTTCAGAGACCCAGTACTTC
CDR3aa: CASSMRTVSETQYF

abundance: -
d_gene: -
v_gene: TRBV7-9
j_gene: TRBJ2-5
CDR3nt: TGTGCCAGCAGCTTAGAGGGTGTGGGGACCCAGTACTTC
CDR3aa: CASSLEGVGTQYF

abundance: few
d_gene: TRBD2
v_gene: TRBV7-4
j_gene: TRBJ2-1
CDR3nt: TGTGCCAGCAGCTTTAGCGGGGTCTCCTACAATGAGCAGTTCTTC
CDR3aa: CASSFSGVSYNEQFF

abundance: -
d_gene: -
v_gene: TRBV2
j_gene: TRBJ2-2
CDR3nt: TGTGCCAGCAAAGGGGGGTCGAACACCGGGGAGCTGTTTTTT
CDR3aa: CASKGGSNTGELFF

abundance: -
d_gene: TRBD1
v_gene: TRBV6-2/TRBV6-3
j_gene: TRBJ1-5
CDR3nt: TGTGCCAGCCGGGGACAGGGCAATCAGCCCCAGCATTTT
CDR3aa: CASRGQGNQPQHF

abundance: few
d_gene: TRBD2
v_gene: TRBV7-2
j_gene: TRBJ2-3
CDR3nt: TGTGCCAGCAGCCACCCCCCGTGGGACTACACAGATACGCAGTATTTT
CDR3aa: CASSHPPWDYTDTQYF

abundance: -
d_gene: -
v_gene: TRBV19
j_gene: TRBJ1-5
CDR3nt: TGTGCCAGCAGCGCCCGGGAAGAGAGCAATCAGCCCCAGCATTTT
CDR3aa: CASSAREESNQPQHF

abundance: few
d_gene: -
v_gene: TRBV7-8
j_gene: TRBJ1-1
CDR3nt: TGTGCCAGCAGCTCGCAGGGTGTCCCTGAAGCTTTCTTT
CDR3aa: CASSSQGVPEAFF

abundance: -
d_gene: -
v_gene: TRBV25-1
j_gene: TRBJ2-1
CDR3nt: TGTGCCAGCAGTGAAACGGACAGCCTCTCCTACAATGAGCAGTTCTTC
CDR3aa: CASSETDSLSYNEQFF

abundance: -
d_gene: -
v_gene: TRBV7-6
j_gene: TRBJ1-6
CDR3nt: TGTGCCAGCAGCTTAGCCGCAGATGGTAATTCACCCCTCCACTTT
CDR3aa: CASSLAADGNSPLHF

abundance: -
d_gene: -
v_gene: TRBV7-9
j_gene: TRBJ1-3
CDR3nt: TGTGCCAGCAGCTTAGGGGGAAGGGACACCATATATTTT
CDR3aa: CASSLGGRDTIYF